This T cell receptor (beta chain) was profiled in a study of patients and donors after allogeneic stem cell transplantation. This clonotype was detected a few times. Germline V CDR1 and CDR2: MNHEY, SMNVEV (reference sequence). This CDR3 has 13 residues. Trimming removed 6 bases from V and 6 bases from J, with 14 bases in between. MiXCR was run by TCRdb on the RT-PCR reads, yielding one entry per CDR3 protein. The sample consists of over 400,000 distinct CDR3 sequences, approximately 16% of them appearing once. The sequence derives from a human donor who was either an allogeneic HSCT recipient or a stem cell or donor lymphocyte infusion donor (not recorded which). It is not recorded whose cells these are; they may come from a transplant donor. Material: blood, either unsorted or a sorted T cell fraction (not recorded which). The chain recombines TRBV27 with TRBJ1-2, with unresolved D. The CDR3 sequence is CASRGIRPHGYTF. CDR3 sequence (DNA): TGTGCCAGCAGGGGGATTAGACCCCATGGCTACACCTTC.